This section outlines one T cell receptor beta chain sequence together with its context. Antigen: not known. This sample was included in a study of CD8+CD57+ T cells in acquired aplastic anemia. About the research overall: Sorted CD4+ plus CD8+ cells gave DNA averaging roughly 2.9 ug. General observations from the study: Shared by patients and controls, approximately 28 CD8+ CDR3s were abundant in patients.

Patients sequenced had flow cytometry evidence of CD8+CD57+ cell expansion. The patients all had a severe acquired aplastic anemia diagnosis. At blood sampling, none of the patients had yet received therapy. CDR3 and TCR beta VDJ profiling relied on a genomic DNA template. TCRdb called the reads again in MiXCR, with one record for every CDR3 protein. The sample lists 150,000 to 200,000 distinct CDR3 sequences; just under 50% were seen once. The J segment lost 0 bases and the V segment lost 2 bases, leaving 9 bases of the junction unmatched. The CDR3 runs to 18 residues. Per the germline V gene, CDR1 is MNHEY and CDR2 is SVGEGT.

The rearrangement links TRBV6-2 or TRBV6-3 to TRBJ2-3; 9 nucleotides align to TRBD1. Sequencing input: sorted CD4+, CD8+, or CD8+CD57+ T cells (not recorded which) from PBMCs. The source of this sequence is a human donor with aplastic anemia. CDR3 DNA: TGTGCCAGCAGTTACCCCAACACAGGGGGCCCGAGCACAGATACGCAGTATTTT. This gives the protein CASSYPNTGGPSTDTQYF.